This T cell receptor beta chain was found in a study of cytomegalovirus exposure and HLA in healthy donors. Study-level background: An earlier analysis identified some 110 million unique TCR beta sequences in approximately 170 million T cells. Study-wide results and limits: A missense DCLRE1C variant was associated with V- and J-gene trimming of TCR beta chains in a later analysis, and an independent cohort replicated the association. A later analysis associated some 18,000 TCR beta sequences with HLA alleles at a 0.05 false discovery rate. The records held CMV serostatus as the only immune exposure information.

Trimming stripped 0 bases from V and 4 bases from J, with 11 bases between. The germline V gene encodes CDR1 SGDLS and CDR2 YYNGEE. The length of the CDR3 is 15 residues. About this clone: Its antigen is not identified.

Primers: 60 Vbeta forward and 13 Jbeta reverse. Only in-frame clones appear in the TCRdb table, and some are missing; sequencing was by immunoSEQ multiplex PCR. The sample lists roughly 200,000 clones; approximately 81% were seen once. This chain joins TRBV9 and TRBJ2-1, with D perhaps matching TRBD2 (6 bases). The sample consisted of PBMCs. This receptor was taken from a man younger than 40 in good health and CMV-seronegative. CDR3 bases: TGTGCCAGCAGCGTAGGATGGGGGGTATACAATGAGCAGTTCTTC. It is translated as CASSVGWGVYNEQFF.